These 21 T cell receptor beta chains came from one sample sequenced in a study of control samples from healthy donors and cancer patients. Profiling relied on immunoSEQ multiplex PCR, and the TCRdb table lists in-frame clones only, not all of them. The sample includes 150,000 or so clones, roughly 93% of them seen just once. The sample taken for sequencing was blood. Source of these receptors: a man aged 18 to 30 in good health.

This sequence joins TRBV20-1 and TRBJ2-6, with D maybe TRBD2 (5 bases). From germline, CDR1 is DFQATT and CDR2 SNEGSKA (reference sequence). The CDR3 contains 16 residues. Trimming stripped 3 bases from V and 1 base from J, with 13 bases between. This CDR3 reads CSASPREISGANVLTF. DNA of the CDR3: TGCAGTGCTAGTCCTAGGGAGATTTCTGGGGCCAACGTCCTGACTTTC.

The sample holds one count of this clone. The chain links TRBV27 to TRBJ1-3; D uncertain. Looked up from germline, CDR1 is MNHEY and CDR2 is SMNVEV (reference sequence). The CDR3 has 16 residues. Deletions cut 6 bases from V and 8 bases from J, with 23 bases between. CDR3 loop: CASSPFFPSLSDTIYF. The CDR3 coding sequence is TGTGCCAGCAGCCCATTTTTCCCCTCGCTCTCGGACACCATATATTTT.

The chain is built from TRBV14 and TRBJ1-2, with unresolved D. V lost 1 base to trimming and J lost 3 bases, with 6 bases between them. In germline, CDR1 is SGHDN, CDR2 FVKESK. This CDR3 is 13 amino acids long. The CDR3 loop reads CASSQGVYYGYTF. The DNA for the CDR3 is TGTGCCAGCAGCCAAGGGGTTTACTATGGCTACACCTTC.

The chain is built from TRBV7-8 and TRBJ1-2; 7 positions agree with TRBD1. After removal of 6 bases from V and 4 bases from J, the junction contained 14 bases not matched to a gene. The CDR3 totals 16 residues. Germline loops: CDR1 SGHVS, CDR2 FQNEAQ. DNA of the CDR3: TGTGCCAGCAGTCCATATTCGGGACAGAATCTCTATGGCTACACCTTC. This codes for CASSPYSGQNLYGYTF.

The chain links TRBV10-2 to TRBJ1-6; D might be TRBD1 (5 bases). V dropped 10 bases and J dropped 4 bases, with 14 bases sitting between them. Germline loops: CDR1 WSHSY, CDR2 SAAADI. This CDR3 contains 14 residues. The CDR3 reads CATSTGGYNSPLHF. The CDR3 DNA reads TGCGCCACCTCTACAGGAGGGTATAATTCACCCCTCCACTTT.

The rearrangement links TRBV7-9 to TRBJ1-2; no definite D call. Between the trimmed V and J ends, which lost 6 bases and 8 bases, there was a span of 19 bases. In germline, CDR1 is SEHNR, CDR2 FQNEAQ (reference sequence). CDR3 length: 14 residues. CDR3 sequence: CASSLAPNLVGYTF. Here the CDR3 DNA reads TGTGCCAGCAGTCTTGCCCCAAACCTGGTGGGCTACACCTTC.

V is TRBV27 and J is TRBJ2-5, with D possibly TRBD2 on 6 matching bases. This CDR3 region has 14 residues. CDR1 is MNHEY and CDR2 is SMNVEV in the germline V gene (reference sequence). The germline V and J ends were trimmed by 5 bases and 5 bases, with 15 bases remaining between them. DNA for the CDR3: TGTGCCAGCAGTCACGAAACCGCGGGGGAGACCCAGTACTTC. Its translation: CASSHETAGETQYF.

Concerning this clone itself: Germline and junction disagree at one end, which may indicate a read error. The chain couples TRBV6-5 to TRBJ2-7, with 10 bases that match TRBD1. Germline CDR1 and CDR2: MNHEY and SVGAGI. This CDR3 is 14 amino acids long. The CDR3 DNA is TGTGCCACCGCCCCTCGGACAGGGGGATACGGGCAGTACTTC. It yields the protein CATAPRTGGYGQYF.

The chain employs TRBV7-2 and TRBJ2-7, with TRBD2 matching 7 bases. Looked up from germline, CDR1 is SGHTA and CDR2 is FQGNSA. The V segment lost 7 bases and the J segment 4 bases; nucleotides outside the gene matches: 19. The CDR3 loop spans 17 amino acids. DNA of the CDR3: TGTGCCAGCACCCTCGGGGTCGCGAGCGGGGCGAGGTACGAGCAGTACTTC. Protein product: CASTLGVASGARYEQYF.

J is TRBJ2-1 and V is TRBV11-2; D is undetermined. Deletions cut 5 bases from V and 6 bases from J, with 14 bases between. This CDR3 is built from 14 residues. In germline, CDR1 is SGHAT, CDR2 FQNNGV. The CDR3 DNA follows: TGTGCCAGCAGCGTCCTACGAGGTTTCAATGAGCAGTTCTTC. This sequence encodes CASSVLRGFNEQFF.

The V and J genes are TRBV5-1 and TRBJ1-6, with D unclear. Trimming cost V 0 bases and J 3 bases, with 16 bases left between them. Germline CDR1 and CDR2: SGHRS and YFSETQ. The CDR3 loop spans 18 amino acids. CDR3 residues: CASSLVPRRMYYNSPLHF. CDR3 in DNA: TGCGCCAGCAGCTTGGTCCCCCGTCGTATGTACTATAATTCACCCCTCCACTTT.

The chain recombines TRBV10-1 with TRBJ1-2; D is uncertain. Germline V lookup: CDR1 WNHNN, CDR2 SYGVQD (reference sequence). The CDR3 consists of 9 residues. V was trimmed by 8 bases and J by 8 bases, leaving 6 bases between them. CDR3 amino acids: CASVLGYTF. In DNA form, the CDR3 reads TGCGCCAGCGTTCTCGGCTACACCTTC.

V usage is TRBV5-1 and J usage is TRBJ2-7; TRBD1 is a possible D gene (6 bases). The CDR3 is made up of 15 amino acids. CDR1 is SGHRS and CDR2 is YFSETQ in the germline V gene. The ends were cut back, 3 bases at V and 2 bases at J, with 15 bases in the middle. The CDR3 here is CASSSTWGQTYEQYF. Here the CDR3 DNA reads TGCGCCAGCAGCTCGACCTGGGGACAAACCTACGAGCAGTACTTC.

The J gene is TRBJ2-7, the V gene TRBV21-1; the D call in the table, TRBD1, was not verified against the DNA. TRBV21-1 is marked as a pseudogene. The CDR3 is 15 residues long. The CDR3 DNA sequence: TGTGCCAGCAGCAAGCCGGACAGGGGGCGAGGCGAGCAGTACTTC. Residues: CASSKPDRGRGEQYF.

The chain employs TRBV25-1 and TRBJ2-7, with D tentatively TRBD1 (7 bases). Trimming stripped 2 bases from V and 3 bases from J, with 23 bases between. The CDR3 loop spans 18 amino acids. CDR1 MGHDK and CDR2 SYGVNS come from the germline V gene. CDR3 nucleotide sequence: TGTGCCAGCAGTGAACGCGTTTCGGGACAGTGGGGGGTCTACGAGCAGTACTTC. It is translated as CASSERVSGQWGVYEQYF.

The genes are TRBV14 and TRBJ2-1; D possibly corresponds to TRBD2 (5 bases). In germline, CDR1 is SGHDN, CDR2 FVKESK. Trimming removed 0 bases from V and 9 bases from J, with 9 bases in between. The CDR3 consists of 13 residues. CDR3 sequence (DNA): TGTGCCAGCAGCCAAGAACTAGGGAGTGAGCAGTTCTTC. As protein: CASSQELGSEQFF.

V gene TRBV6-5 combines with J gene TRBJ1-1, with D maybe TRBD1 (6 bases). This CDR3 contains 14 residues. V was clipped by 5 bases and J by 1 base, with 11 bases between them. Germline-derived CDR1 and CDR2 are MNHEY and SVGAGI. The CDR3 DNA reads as TGTGCCAGCAGTATGACACAGGGGAACACTGAAGCTTTCTTT. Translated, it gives CASSMTQGNTEAFF.

The CDR3 DNA is TGTGCCAGCAGTTACATTACCTCAGGGGTAGAAAAACTGTTTTTT. Its translation: CASSYITSGVEKLFF. The chain employs TRBV6-5 and TRBJ1-4; a possible D gene is TRBD1 (6 bases). Germline CDR1 reads MNHEY; CDR2 reads SVGAGI. CDR3 length: 15 amino acids. V lost 2 bases to trimming and J lost 8 bases, with 15 bases between them.

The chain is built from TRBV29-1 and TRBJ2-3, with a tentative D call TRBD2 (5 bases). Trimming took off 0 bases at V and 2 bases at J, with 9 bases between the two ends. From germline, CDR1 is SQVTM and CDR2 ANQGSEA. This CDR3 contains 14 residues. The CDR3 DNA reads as TGCAGCGTTGAAGATGCGGGCCACACAGATACGCAGTATTTT. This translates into CSVEDAGHTDTQYF.

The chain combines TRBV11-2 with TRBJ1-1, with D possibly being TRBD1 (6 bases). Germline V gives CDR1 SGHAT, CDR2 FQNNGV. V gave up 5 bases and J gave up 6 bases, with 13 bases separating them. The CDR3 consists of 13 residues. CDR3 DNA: TGTGCCAGCAGCGTTTACAGGGAACCTGAAGCTTTCTTT. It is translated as CASSVYREPEAFF.

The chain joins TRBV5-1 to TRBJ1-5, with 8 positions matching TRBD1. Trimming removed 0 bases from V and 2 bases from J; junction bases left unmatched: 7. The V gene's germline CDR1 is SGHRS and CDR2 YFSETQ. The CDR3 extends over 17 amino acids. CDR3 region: CASSLGTGSIGNQPQHF. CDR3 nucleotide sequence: TGCGCCAGCAGCTTGGGGACAGGGAGTATTGGCAATCAGCCCCAGCATTTT.